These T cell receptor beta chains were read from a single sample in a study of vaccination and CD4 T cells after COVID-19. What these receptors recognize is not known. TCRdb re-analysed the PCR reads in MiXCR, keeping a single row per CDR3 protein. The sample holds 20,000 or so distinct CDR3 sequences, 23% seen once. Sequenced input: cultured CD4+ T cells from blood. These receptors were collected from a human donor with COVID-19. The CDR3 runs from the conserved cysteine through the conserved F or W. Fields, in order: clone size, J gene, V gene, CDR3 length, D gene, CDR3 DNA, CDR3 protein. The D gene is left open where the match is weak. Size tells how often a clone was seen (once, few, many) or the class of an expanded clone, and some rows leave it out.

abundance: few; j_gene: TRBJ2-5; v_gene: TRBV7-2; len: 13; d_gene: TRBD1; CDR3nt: TGTGCCAGCAGCGAAGAACGACAGGGGAGCCAGTACTTC; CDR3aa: CASSEERQGSQYF
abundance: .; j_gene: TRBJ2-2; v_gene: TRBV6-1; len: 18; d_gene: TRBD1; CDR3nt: TGTGCCAGCAGTACCCCCTTTGGGACAGGAGCGAACACCGGGGAGCTGTTTTTT; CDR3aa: CASSTPFGTGANTGELFF
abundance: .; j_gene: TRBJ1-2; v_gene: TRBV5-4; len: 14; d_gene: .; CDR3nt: TGTGCCAGCAGCTTGGAGAATTCTAACTATGGCTACACCTTC; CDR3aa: CASSLENSNYGYTF
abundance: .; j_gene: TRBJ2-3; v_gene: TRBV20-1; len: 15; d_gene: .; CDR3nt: TGCAGTGCTAGAGATGCAACAGAGATCACAGATACGCAGTATTTT; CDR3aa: CSARDATEITDTQYF
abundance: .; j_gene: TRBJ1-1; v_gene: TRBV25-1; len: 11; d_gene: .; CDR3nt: TGTGCCAGCAGCTTCGGCCCTGAAGCTTTCTTT; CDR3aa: CASSFGPEAFF
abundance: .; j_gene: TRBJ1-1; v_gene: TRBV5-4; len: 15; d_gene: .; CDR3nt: TGTGCCAGCAGCTTGAATGGGGGTTGGAACACTGAAGCTTTCTTT; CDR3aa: CASSLNGGWNTEAFF
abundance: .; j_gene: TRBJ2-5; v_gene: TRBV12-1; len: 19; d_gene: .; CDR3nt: TGTGCCAGCAGCTTTGCCCATAGGACTAGCGGGGCCACGGGGGAGACCCAGTACTTC; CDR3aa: CASSFAHRTSGATGETQYF
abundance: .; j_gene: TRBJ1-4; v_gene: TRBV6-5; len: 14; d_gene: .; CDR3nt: TGTGCCAGCAGTTACGGGGGCGCGGATGAAAAACTGTTTTTT; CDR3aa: CASSYGGADEKLFF
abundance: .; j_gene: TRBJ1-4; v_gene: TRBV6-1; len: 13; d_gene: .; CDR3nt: TGTGCCAGCAGCGGCAGGATTTATGAAAAACTGTTTTTT; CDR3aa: CASSGRIYEKLFF
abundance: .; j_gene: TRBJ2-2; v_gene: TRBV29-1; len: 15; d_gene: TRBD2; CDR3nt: TGCAGCGCGAAGGGTAGCGGGGGGTTAACCGGGGAGCTGTTTTTT; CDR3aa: CSAKGSGGLTGELFF
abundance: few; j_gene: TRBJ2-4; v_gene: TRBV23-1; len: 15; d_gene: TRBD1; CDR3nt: TGCGCCAGCAGTCAATCGCCAGGGGGCGTGGACATTCAGTACTTC; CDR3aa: CASSQSPGGVDIQYF
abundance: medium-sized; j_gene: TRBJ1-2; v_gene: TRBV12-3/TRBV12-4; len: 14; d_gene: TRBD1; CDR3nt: TGTGCCAGCAGACTACAGGGGCCAAACTATGGCTACACCTTC; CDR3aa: CASRLQGPNYGYTF
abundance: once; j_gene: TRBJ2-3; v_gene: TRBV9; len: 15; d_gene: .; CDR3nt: TGTGCCAGCAGCGCGGGCCCCCGGGGGAGAGATACGCAGTATTTT; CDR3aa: CASSAGPRGRDTQYF
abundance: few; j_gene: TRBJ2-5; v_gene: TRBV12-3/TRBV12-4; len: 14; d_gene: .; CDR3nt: TGTGCCAGCAGTGTCGTAACCCACCAAGAGACCCAGTACTTC; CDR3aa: CASSVVTHQETQYF
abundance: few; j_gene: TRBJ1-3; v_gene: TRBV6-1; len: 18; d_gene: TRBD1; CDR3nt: TGTGCCAGCAGTGAAAGGGATACCAGACAGGGGGCGCGAAACACCATATATTTT; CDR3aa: CASSERDTRQGARNTIYF
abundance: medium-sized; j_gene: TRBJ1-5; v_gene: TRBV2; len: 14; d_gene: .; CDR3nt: TGTGCCAGCAGTGGAGACAGAAGCAATCAGCCCCAGCATTTT; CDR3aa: CASSGDRSNQPQHF
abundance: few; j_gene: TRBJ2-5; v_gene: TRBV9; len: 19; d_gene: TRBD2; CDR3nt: TGTGCCAGCAGCGTAGGGATACAGCGGGGGGCCGGCGGGGTTGAGACCCAGTACTTC; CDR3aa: CASSVGIQRGAGGVETQYF
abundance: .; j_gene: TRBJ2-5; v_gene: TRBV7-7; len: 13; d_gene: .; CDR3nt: TGTGCTAGCAGCTTTGGCGGGCCGGAGACCCAGTACTTC; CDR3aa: CASSFGGPETQYF
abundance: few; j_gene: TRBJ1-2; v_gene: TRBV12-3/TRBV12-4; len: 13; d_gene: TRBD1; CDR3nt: TGTGCCAGCAGTTTAGCGGGACAGGGAGGCTACACCTTC; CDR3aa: CASSLAGQGGYTF
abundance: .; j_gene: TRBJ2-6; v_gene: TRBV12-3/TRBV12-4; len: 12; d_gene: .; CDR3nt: TGTGCCAGCAGACCCCGGCGCAACGTCCTGACTTTC; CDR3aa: CASRPRRNVLTF
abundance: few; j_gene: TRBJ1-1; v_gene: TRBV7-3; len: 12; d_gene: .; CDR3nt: TGTGCCAGCAGCCGACAGCACACTGAAGCTTTCTTT; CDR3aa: CASSRQHTEAFF
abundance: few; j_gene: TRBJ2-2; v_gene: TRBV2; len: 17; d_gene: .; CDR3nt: TGTGCCAGCAGGGAAGGAGGACTTGCAAGGAACACCGGGGAGCTGTTTTTT; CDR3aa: CASREGGLARNTGELFF
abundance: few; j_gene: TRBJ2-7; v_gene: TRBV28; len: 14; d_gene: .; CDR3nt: TGTGCCAGCAGTTTAAGCCGGAGCTCCTACGAGCAGTACTTC; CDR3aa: CASSLSRSSYEQYF
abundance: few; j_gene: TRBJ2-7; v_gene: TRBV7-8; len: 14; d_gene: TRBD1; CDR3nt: TGTGCCAGCAGCTCTTCGACAGGGTCCTACGAGCAGTACTTC; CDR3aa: CASSSSTGSYEQYF
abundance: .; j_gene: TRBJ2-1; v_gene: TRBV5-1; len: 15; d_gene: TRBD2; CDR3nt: TGCGCCAGCAGCTTGGTGGCGGGGGGGCCGAATGAGCAGTTCTTC; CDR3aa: CASSLVAGGPNEQFF
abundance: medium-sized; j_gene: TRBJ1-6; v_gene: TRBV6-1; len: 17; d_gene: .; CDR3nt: TGTGCCAGCAGATTAAATACGAATTGGGTTTATAATTCACCCCTCCACTTT; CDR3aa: CASRLNTNWVYNSPLHF
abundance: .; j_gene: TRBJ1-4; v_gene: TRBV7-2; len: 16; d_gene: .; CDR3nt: TGTGCCAGCAGCTTAGCGCAGCGGGGGGTGGGTGAAAAACTGTTTTTT; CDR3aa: CASSLAQRGVGEKLFF
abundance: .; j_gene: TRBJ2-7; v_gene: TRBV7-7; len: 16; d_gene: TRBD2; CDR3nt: TGTGCTAGCAGCCCTCTAACCGGCCGGGGGGGTTACGAGCAGTACTTC; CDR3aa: CASSPLTGRGGYEQYF
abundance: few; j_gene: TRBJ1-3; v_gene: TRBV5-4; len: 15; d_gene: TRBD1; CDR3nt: TGTGCCAGCAGCCCTGGGACAGTCTCTGGAAACACCATATATTTT; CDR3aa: CASSPGTVSGNTIYF
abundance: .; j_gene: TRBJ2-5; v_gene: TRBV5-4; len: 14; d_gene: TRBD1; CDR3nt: TGTGCCAGCAGCCCGACAGGGGGCGTTGAGACCCAGTACTTC; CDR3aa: CASSPTGGVETQYF
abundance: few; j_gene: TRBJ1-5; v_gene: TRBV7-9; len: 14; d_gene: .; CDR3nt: TGTGCCAGCAGCCTTGGATCGCAGGGGCAGCCCCAGCATTTT; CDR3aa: CASSLGSQGQPQHF
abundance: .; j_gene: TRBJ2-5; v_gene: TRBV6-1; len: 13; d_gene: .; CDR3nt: TGTGCCAGCAGTCTCGGGGAAAAAGAGACCCAGTACTTC; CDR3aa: CASSLGEKETQYF
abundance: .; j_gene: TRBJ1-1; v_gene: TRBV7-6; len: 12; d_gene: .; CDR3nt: TGTGCCAGCAGAGGTGCCCACACTGAAGCTTTCTTT; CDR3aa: CASRGAHTEAFF
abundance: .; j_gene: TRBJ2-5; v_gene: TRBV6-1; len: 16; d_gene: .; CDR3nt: TGTGCCAGCAGTGGTGGAACAGGCCTTTCTCAAGAGACCCAGTACTTC; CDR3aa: CASSGGTGLSQETQYF
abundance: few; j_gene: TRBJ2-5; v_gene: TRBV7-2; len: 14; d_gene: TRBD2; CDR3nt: TGTGCCAGCAGCCGGACTAGCGGGGGAGAGACCCAGTACTTC; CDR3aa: CASSRTSGGETQYF
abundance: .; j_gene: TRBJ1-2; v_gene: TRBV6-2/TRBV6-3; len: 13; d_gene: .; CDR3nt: TGTGCCAGCAGATTAGGGGTCGGCTATGGCTACACCTTC; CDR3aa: CASRLGVGYGYTF
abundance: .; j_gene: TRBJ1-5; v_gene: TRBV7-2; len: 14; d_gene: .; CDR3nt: TGTGCCAGCAGCTTTTACGGGAGCAATCAGCCCCAGCATTTT; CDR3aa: CASSFYGSNQPQHF
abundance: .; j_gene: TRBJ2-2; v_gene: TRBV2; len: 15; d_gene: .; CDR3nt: TGTGCCAGCAGGACCGGGACCCTTAACACCGGGGAGCTGTTTTTT; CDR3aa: CASRTGTLNTGELFF
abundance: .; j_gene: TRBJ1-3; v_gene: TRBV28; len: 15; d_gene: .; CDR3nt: TGTGCCAGCAGATGGCAGTCTAGCTCTGGAAACACCATATATTTT; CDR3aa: CASRWQSSSGNTIYF
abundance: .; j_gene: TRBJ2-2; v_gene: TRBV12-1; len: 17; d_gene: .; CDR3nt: TGTGCCAGCAGCTCGTCACCGGACTCTCCTGATATCGGGGAGCTGTTTTTT; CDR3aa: CASSSSPDSPDIGELFF
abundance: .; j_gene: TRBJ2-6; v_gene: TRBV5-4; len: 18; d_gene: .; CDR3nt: TGTGCCAGCAGCTTGGCAGGGACGGGGCCCTCTGGGGCCAACGTCCTGACTTTC; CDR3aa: CASSLAGTGPSGANVLTF
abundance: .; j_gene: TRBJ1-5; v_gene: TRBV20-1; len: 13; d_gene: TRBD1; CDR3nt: TGCAGTGCTTCAGGGACAGGGAGCCAGCCCCAGCATTTT; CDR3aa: CSASGTGSQPQHF
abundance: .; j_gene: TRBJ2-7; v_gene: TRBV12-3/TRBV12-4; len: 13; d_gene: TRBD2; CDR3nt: TGTGCCAGCGGCCTCAAAGGGACTACCGAGCAGTACTTC; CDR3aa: CASGLKGTTEQYF
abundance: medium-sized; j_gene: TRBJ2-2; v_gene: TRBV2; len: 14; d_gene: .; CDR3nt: TGTGCCAGCAGTGAGGGCAGCAACACCGGGGAGCTGTTTTTT; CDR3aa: CASSEGSNTGELFF
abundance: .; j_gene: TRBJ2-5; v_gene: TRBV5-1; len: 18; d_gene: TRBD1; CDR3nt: TGCGCCAGCAGCTTGTCCGACATGGGTACAGGGGGTTGGGAGACCCAGTACTTC; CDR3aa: CASSLSDMGTGGWETQYF